Described below is a single T cell receptor (beta chain) sequence and its context. Antigen: not known. Researchers ran the PCR with 60 Vbeta and 13 Jbeta primers. The method was immunoSEQ multiplex PCR; TCRdb's version includes in-frame clones alone and lacks a portion of them. Of fewer than 200,000 clones detected, about four fifths appear once; the ten largest clones hold 1.6%. This sample is drawn from a study of cytomegalovirus exposure and HLA in healthy donors. For the study at large: HLA-typed donors were the source of 90 million or so unique TCRs, which an early data release held. Among over 350 genotyped donors, approximately 80% fell in the Caucasian-associated ancestry cluster. Study-wide points: In an earlier analysis, productive rearrangement rates for most beta V segments clustered near 90% or 30%. CMV serostatus stood as the only immune exposure information on hand.

The length of the CDR3 is 13 residues. The clonotype originates from a man aged 45-65 years in good health and CMV-seronegative. V gene TRBV21-1 combines with J gene TRBJ2-2; no check of the table's D call, TRBD1, against the DNA was made. TRBV21-1 is marked as a pseudogene. The sample comprised PBMCs. CDR3 in amino acids: CASSKTDTGELFF. The CDR3, as DNA: TGTGCCAGCAGCAAGACAGACACCGGGGAGCTGTTTTTT.